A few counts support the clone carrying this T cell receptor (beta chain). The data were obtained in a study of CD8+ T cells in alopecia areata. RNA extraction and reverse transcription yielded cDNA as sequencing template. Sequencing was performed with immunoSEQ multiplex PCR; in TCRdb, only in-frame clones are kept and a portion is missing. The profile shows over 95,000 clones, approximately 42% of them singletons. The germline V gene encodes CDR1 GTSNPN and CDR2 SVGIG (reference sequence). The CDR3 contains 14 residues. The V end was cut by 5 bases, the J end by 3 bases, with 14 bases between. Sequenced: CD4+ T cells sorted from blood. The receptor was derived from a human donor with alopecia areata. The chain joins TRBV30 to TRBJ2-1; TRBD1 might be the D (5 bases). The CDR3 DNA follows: TGTGCCTGGTTAACCCAAGGGGTCTACAATGAGCAGTTCTTC. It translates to CAWLTQGVYNEQFF.